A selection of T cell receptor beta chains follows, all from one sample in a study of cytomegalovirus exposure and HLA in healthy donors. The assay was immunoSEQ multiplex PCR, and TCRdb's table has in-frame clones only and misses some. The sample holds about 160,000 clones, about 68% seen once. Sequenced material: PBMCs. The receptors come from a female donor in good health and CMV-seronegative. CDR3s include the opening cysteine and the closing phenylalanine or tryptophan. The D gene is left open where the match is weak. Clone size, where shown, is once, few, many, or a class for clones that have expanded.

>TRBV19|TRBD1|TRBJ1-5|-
CASTYGTEPNQPQHF
TGTGCCAGTACCTACGGGACAGAGCCCAATCAGCCCCAGCATTTT
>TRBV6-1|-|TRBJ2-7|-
CASNTRRAGSYEQYF
TGTGCCAGCAACACCAGGAGGGCAGGCTCCTACGAGCAGTACTTC
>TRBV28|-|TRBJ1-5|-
CASALGQPQHF
TGTGCCAGCGCTTTGGGCCAGCCCCAGCATTTT
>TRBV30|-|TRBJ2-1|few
CASQTSNNEQFF
TGTGCCTCCCAAACTAGCAACAATGAGCAGTTCTTC
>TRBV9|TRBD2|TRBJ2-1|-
CASSVASGGSTSFTYNEQFF
TGTGCCAGCAGCGTAGCGTCCGGGGGGTCAACCTCATTCACGTACAATGAGCAGTTCTTC
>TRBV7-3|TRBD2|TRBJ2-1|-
CASSLMASGSGRDEQFF
TGTGCCAGCAGCTTAATGGCTAGCGGGAGCGGGAGGGATGAGCAGTTCTTC
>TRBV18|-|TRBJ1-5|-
CASSPLAVTKPQHF
TGTGCCAGCTCACCACTGGCAGTTACCAAGCCCCAGCATTTT
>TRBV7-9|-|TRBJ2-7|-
CASSLGQNEQYF
TGTGCCAGCAGCTTAGGACAGAACGAGCAGTACTTC
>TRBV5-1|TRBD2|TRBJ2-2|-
CASSFQRGATGELFF
TGCGCCAGCAGCTTCCAGCGGGGGGCCACCGGGGAGCTGTTTTTT
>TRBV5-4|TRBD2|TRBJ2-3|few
CASSYNSGSSDTQYF
TGTGCCAGCAGCTATAATAGCGGGAGTTCAGATACGCAGTATTTT
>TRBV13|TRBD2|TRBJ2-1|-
CASSSRVGEGSYNEQFF
TGTGCCAGCAGCTCCCGGGTAGGGGAGGGGTCCTACAATGAGCAGTTCTTC
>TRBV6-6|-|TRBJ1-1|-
CASTPGGVMNTEAFF
TGTGCCAGCACTCCGGGGGGAGTCATGAACACTGAAGCTTTCTTT
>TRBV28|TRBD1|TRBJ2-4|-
CASYGQGITKNIQYF
TGTGCCAGTTACGGACAGGGTATAACCAAAAACATTCAGTACTTC
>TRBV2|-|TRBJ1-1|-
CASGFLGGTEAFF
TGTGCCAGCGGTTTCCTAGGGGGCACTGAAGCTTTCTTT
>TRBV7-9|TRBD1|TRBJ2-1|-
CASSIYRTGESYNEQFF
TGTGCCAGCAGCATTTACCGGACAGGCGAGTCCTACAATGAGCAGTTCTTC
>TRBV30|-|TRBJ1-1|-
CAWSPRWDIEAFF
TGTGCCTGGAGTCCCCGGTGGGACATTGAAGCTTTCTTT
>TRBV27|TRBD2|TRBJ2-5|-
CASSSSGLVQETQYF
TGTGCCAGCAGTTCATCGGGACTAGTACAAGAGACCCAGTACTTC
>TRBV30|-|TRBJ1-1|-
CAWSVPRAQEWNTEAFF
TGTGCCTGGAGTGTCCCCCGGGCACAGGAATGGAACACTGAAGCTTTCTTT
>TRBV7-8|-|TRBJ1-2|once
CASSFGGANYGYTF
TGTGCCAGCAGCTTCGGGGGAGCGAACTATGGCTACACCTTC
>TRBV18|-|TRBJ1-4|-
CASSPAGPNEKLFF
TGTGCCAGCTCACCCGCGGGTCCTAATGAAAAACTGTTTTTT
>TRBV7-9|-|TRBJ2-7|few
CASSLVAGGYEQYF
TGTGCCAGCAGCTTAGTTGCGGGCGGCTACGAGCAGTACTTC
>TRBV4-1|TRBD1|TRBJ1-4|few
CASSQDPLGTAKKLFF
TGCGCCAGCAGCCAAGATCCCCTCGGGACAGCAAAAAAACTGTTTTTT
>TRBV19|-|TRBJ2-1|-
CASTLGGSSRDEQFF
TGTGCCAGCACCCTGGGGGGTTCGTCTCGTGATGAGCAGTTCTTC
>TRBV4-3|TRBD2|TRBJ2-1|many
CASSQGGLATNEQFF
TGCGCCAGCAGCCAAGGAGGACTAGCGACCAATGAGCAGTTCTTC
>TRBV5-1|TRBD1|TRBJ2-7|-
CASSLRQGPDEQYF
TGCGCCAGCAGCTTGCGACAGGGTCCCGACGAGCAGTACTTC
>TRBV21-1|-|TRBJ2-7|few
CASSKDGGPYEQYF
TGTGCCAGCAGCAAAGATGGCGGGCCCTACGAGCAGTACTTC
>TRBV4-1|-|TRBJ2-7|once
CASSQIGDEQYF
TGCGCCAGCAGCCAAATCGGGGACGAGCAGTACTTC
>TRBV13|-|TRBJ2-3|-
CASSPLGGILEGRTDTQYF
TGTGCCAGCAGCCCTTTGGGGGGAATTCTAGAGGGGCGCACAGATACGCAGTATTTT
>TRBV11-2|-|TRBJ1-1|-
CASSLDMNTEAFF
TGTGCCAGCAGCTTAGACATGAACACTGAAGCTTTCTTT
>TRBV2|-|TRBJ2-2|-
CASSEAAVNTGELFF
TGTGCCAGCAGTGAAGCGGCGGTGAACACCGGGGAGCTGTTTTTT
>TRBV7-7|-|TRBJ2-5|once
CASSETGVGETQYF
TGTGCTAGCAGCGAGACGGGGGTAGGAGAGACCCAGTACTTC
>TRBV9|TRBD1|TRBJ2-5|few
CASSPRPGQGQETQYF
TGTGCCAGCAGCCCCCGTCCGGGACAGGGCCAAGAGACCCAGTACTTC
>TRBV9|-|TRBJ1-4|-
CASSVAGGEKLFF
TGTGCCAGCAGCGTAGCGGGTGGTGAAAAACTGTTTTTT
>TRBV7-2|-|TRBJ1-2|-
CASSPRQAYGYTF
TGTGCCAGCAGCCCCCGACAGGCCTATGGCTACACCTTC
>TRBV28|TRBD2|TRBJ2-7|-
CASIAPGLAGGYEQYF
TGTGCCAGCATCGCTCCGGGACTAGCGGGAGGTTACGAGCAGTACTTC